Included here is one TCR beta chain sequence, with context. The data stem from a study of blood T cell repertoires in COVID-19. In the source study's methods: It was from reference gene primer amplification that nucleated cell counts were estimated. Generated by immunoSEQ multiplex PCR, the TCRdb table keeps only in-frame clones and is missing some. V and J calls and clone size are those listed in that table; D and trimming were worked out from the DNA. The sample holds 300,000 to 450,000 clones, approximately 89% seen once. Germline-derived CDR1 and CDR2 are SGHDT and YYEEEE. The CDR3 is 14 residues long. Trimming removed 0 bases at V and 0 bases at J, with 4 bases between.

The source material was peripheral blood. The chain carries TRBV5-6 and TRBJ1-5; D remains ambiguous. The sequence was collected from a woman aged 55-75 years with COVID-19, enrolled during active disease. DNA of the CDR3: TGTGCCAGCAGCTTGGGTTATAGCAATCAGCCCCAGCATTTT. Translation gives CASSLGYSNQPQHF. Variable domain in full (rest from reference TRBV5-6 and TRBJ1-5): DAGVTQSPTHLIKTRGQQVTLRCSPKSGHDTVSWYQQALGQGPQFIFQYYEEEERQRGNFPDRFSGHQFPNYSSELNVNALLLGDSALYLCASSLGYSNQPQHFGDGTRLSIL.